Presented here are 19 T cell receptor beta chains from one specimen sequenced in a study of human CD4 T cells and Enterobacteriaceae. Only in-frame clones appear in the TCRdb table, and some are missing; sequencing was by immunoSEQ multiplex PCR. The data hold about 29,000 clones, with about 82% observed a single time. Sorting took every CD4+ cell except CD45RA+CCR7+CD95- naive cells, reaching over 95% purity. Material for sequencing was memory CD4+ T cells from blood. The receptors originated from a human donor in good health.

This chain links TRBV7-7 with TRBJ2-3; possible D gene TRBD1, 5 bases. The length of the CDR3 is 13 residues. The ends were cut back, 5 bases at V and 6 bases at J, with 12 bases in the middle. The germline gives CDR1 SSHAT, CDR2 FNYEAQ (reference sequence). The CDR3 loop reads CASSKRAGDTQYF. The CDR3 DNA reads TGTGCCAGCAGCAAACGGGCAGGGGATACGCAGTATTTT.

This clone was recorded once. V gene TRBV2 combines with J gene TRBJ2-3; no firm D call. CDR1 SNHLY and CDR2 FYNNEI come from the germline V gene. The CDR3 sequence is 11 residues long. V dropped 8 bases and J dropped 8 bases, with 11 bases sitting between them. The CDR3 reads CASSRVSTQYF. In nucleotides, the CDR3 is TGTGCCAGCTCCCGAGTTTCTACGCAGTATTTT.

By its share, this clone is medium-sized (0.01 to 0.1%). The rearrangement links TRBV6-1 to TRBJ1-5; D is ambiguous. The V end lost 1 base, the J end lost 2 bases, and 9 bases lay between the germline ends. The CDR3 length is 15 residues. CDR1 is MNHNS, CDR2 SASEGT, per germline. For the CDR3, the DNA is TGTGCCAGCAGTGAAGACCCGTCGGGCAATCAGCCCCAGCATTTT. This encodes CASSEDPSGNQPQHF.

As concerns this clone: One junction end does not reproduce the germline sequence, and a read error may be involved. This chain joins TRBV28 and TRBJ1-2, with 9 bases matching TRBD1. The CDR3 runs 13 residues. Germline CDR1 MDHEN, CDR2 SYDVKM. CDR3 sequence reads: CAGRLGTGQVGTF. The DNA of the CDR3 is TGTGCCGGCAGACTCGGGACAGGGCAGGTTGGCACCTTC.

V gene TRBV5-1 combines with J gene TRBJ1-1; 7 bases match TRBD1. Germline CDR1 and CDR2: SGHRS and YFSETQ. The ends lost 0 bases at V and 4 bases at J; junction bases unmatched: 6. This CDR3 is 15 amino acids long. In DNA, the CDR3 is TGCGCCAGCAGCTTGGTGGAGGGGGCGAGCACTGAAGCTTTCTTT. This codes for CASSLVEGASTEAFF.

This clone appeared a single time. V is TRBV6-1 and J is TRBJ2-4; D perhaps matches TRBD2 (6 bases). V lost 4 bases to trimming and J lost 6 bases, with 13 bases between them. This CDR3 is built from 14 residues. Germline values: CDR1 MNHNS, CDR2 SASEGT. DNA of the CDR3: TGTGCCAGCAGTGGTTATCGGGAGATAAACATTCAGTACTTC. Encoded protein: CASSGYREINIQYF.

By share, this clone counts as medium-sized. The rearrangement uses TRBV27 and TRBJ2-7; 9 bases align to TRBD2. J lost 0 bases, V lost 5 bases, and 5 bases had no gene match. Germline V gene data show CDR1 as MNHEY and CDR2 as SMNVEV (reference sequence). This CDR3 is built from 15 residues. DNA for the CDR3: TGTGCCAGCAGTCCTCGAGCGGGAGGCTCCTACGAGCAGTACTTC. This translates into CASSPRAGGSYEQYF.

This clone was found a few times. V usage is TRBV28 and J usage is TRBJ1-2; unclear D gene. This CDR3 region has 13 residues. Germline CDR1 is MDHEN and CDR2 is SYDVKM. Trimming pared 6 bases from V and 8 bases from J, leaving 16 bases between. The CDR3 DNA sequence: TGTGCCAGCAGCCCAACGACTGCACGCGGCTACACCTTC. This sequence encodes CASSPTTARGYTF.

This chain links TRBV2 with TRBJ2-7; D gene ambiguous. The V end lost 6 bases, the J end lost 6 bases, and 15 bases lay between the germline ends. Germline V gene data show CDR1 as SNHLY and CDR2 as FYNNEI. CDR3 length: 13 residues. The DNA of the CDR3 is TGTGCCAGCAGGACACAGCCCATGGGCGAGCAGTACTTC. Protein sequence: CASRTQPMGEQYF.

The CDR3 protein is CASSQSMAGSGNTIYF. In DNA form, the CDR3 reads TGTGCCAGCAGCCAATCGATGGCAGGCTCTGGAAACACCATATATTTT. This chain links TRBV16 with TRBJ1-3; no reliable D call. Looked up from germline, CDR1 is KGHSY and CDR2 is FQNENV. The V and J ends lost 0 bases and 0 bases respectively, with 9 bases between them. The CDR3 is 16 residues long.

V gene TRBV5-1 combines with J gene TRBJ1-2; 8 bases are shared with TRBD1. The J segment lost 7 bases and the V segment lost 0 bases, leaving 8 bases of the junction unmatched. Germline lookup yields CDR1 SGHRS and CDR2 YFSETQ. The CDR3 is 15 amino acids. The CDR3 sequence is CASSLGTGQLPGYTF. The CDR3 nucleotides read TGCGCCAGCAGCTTGGGGACAGGGCAGCTTCCTGGCTACACCTTC. The full variable domain, completed using reference TRBV5-1 and TRBJ1-2, is KAGVTQTPRYLIKTRGQQVTLSCSPISGHRSVSWYQQTPGQGLQFLFEYFSETQRNKGNFPGRFSGRQFSNSRSEMNVSTLELGDSALYLCASSLGTGQLPGYTFGSGTRLTVV.

The rearrangement links TRBV9 to TRBJ2-2, with 9 bases lining up with TRBD1. Germline V lookup: CDR1 SGDLS, CDR2 YYNGEE. Germline trimming cut 3 bases from V and 6 bases from J; bases unmatched to any gene: 0. The length of the CDR3 is 13 residues. CDR3 in DNA: TGTGCCAGCAGCGGACAGGGGGCCGGGGAGCTGTTTTTT. It yields the protein CASSGQGAGELFF.

This chain joins TRBV7-2 and TRBJ1-2; D may be TRBD1 (5 bases). The CDR3 loop spans 13 amino acids. Between the trimmed V and J ends, which lost 5 bases and 6 bases, there was a span of 13 bases. Germline values: CDR1 SGHTA, CDR2 FQGNSA. The CDR3 nucleotides are TGTGCCAGCAGCCAAAGCGGGACTGATGGCTACACCTTC. The encoded protein is CASSQSGTDGYTF.

V usage is TRBV6-1 and J usage is TRBJ2-7; possibly TRBD1 for D (6 bases). This CDR3 contains 14 residues. With 4 bases removed from V and 4 bases from J, the gap between germline ends came to 14 bases. CDR1 is MNHNS, CDR2 SASEGT, per germline. In DNA form, the CDR3 reads TGTGCCAGCAGTGTAGGGGGAATCGCGTACGAGCAGTACTTC. It yields the protein CASSVGGIAYEQYF.

The chain uses TRBV5-1 and TRBJ1-5, with D possibly matching TRBD1 (6 bases). The V and J ends lost 0 bases and 3 bases respectively, with 10 bases between them. The CDR3 runs to 15 residues. Germline V lookup: CDR1 SGHRS, CDR2 YFSETQ. The chain's CDR3 is CASSLGDNSNQPQHF. The DNA of the CDR3 is TGCGCCAGCAGCTTGGGGGACAACTCCAATCAGCCCCAGCATTTT.

The chain joins TRBV27 to TRBJ1-2; maybe TRBD1 (6 bases). The CDR3 extends over 13 amino acids. CDR1 and CDR2 (germline): MNHEY, SMNVEV (reference sequence). V was cut by 5 bases and J by 11 bases, with 18 bases left in between. CDR3 in DNA: TGTGCCAGCAGTCCCAGGGGACTCTGGGGGTACACCTTC. Protein sequence: CASSPRGLWGYTF.

This chain joins TRBV5-1 and TRBJ1-5; no reliable D call. From germline, CDR1 is SGHRS and CDR2 YFSETQ. V was shortened by 4 bases and J by 2 bases, with 10 bases between the two germline ends. The CDR3 length is 14 residues. The DNA of the CDR3 is TGCGCCAGCAGCCCAGGTGGGGGCAATCAGCCCCAGCATTTT. This sequence encodes CASSPGGGNQPQHF. Drawing the rest from reference TRBV5-1 and TRBJ1-5, the complete variable domain is KAGVTQTPRYLIKTRGQQVTLSCSPISGHRSVSWYQQTPGQGLQFLFEYFSETQRNKGNFPGRFSGRQFSNSRSEMNVSTLELGDSALYLCASSPGGGNQPQHFGDGTRLSIL.

The CDR3 reads CASSPGGYEQFF. The CDR3 coding sequence is TGCGCCAGCAGCCCCGGGGGATATGAGCAGTTCTTC. This chain uses TRBV5-1 with TRBJ2-1; the D gene is possibly TRBD2 (6 bases). Germline CDR1 is SGHRS and CDR2 is YFSETQ. This CDR3 has 12 residues. V was trimmed by 4 bases and J by 8 bases, leaving 10 bases between them.

This chain joins TRBV7-6 and TRBJ2-7; 9 bases are a match to TRBD1. This CDR3 is 18 amino acids long. Germline CDR1 SGHVS, CDR2 FNYEAQ. Trimming at V came to 5 bases and at J to 1 base, leaving 15 bases not matched to a gene. The CDR3 DNA sequence: TGTGCCAGCAGCCCCGCCGCGACAGGGGGATCCTTTTCCTACGAGCAGTACTTC. It is translated as CASSPAATGGSFSYEQYF.